These T cell receptor beta chains were read from a single sample in a study of blood T cell repertoires in COVID-19. Generated by immunoSEQ multiplex PCR, the TCRdb table keeps only in-frame clones and is missing some. This sample has tens of thousands of clones, with about 82% found just once. The sequencing input was peripheral blood. The receptors derive from a woman aged 60-75 years with acute or convalescent COVID-19. The CDR3 runs from the conserved cysteine through the conserved F or W. D genes are given only for firm matches. Not all rows give a size; the values are once, few, many and, for expanded clones, a class.

V gene,J gene,CDR3 length,D gene,clone size,CDR3 protein,CDR3 DNA
TRBV9,TRBJ2-1,17,NA,NA,CASSVARRDLLYNEQFF,TGTGCCAGCAGCGTAGCTAGGAGGGATTTACTCTACAATGAGCAGTTCTTC
TRBV10-2,TRBJ1-4,14,NA,NA,CASSVAHGREKLFF,TGCGCCAGCAGTGTCGCTCATGGGCGTGAAAAACTGTTTTTT
TRBV2,TRBJ1-5,16,TRBD1,NA,CASSGGQGTRNQPQHF,TGTGCCAGCAGTGGAGGACAGGGTACGCGCAATCAGCCCCAGCATTTT
TRBV5-1,TRBJ2-7,15,NA,few,CASSLGAGFSYEQYF,TGCGCCAGCAGCTTGGGAGCGGGCTTTAGCTACGAGCAGTACTTC
TRBV29-1,TRBJ1-1,14,TRBD1,NA,CSVRERQGNTEAFF,TGCAGCGTCCGCGAAAGACAGGGGAACACTGAAGCTTTCTTT
TRBV6-5,TRBJ2-7,15,NA,NA,CASSRTEDPSYEQYF,TGTGCCAGCAGTAGAACAGAAGACCCATCCTACGAGCAGTACTTC
TRBV7-2,TRBJ1-1,14,NA,NA,CASSFARESTEAFF,TGTGCCAGCAGCTTTGCCAGGGAAAGCACTGAAGCTTTCTTT
TRBV5-5,TRBJ2-2,16,TRBD2,few,CASSFLAGGLHGELFF,TGTGCCAGCAGCTTTCTAGCGGGGGGGCTACACGGGGAGCTGTTTTTT
TRBV27,TRBJ1-1,14,NA,once,CASSLALDSAEAFF,TGTGCCAGCAGTTTGGCTCTTGACAGCGCTGAAGCTTTCTTT
TRBV11-2,TRBJ1-1,14,TRBD1,NA,CASSVGTANTEAFF,TGTGCCAGCAGCGTAGGGACAGCCAACACTGAAGCTTTCTTT
TRBV25-1,TRBJ1-1,13,TRBD1,NA,CASSVPGQGEAFF,TGTGCCAGCAGTGTCCCGGGACAGGGTGAAGCTTTCTTT
TRBV10-3,TRBJ1-5,15,NA,once,CAISESEGVGQPQHF,TGTGCCATCAGTGAGTCCGAAGGGGTGGGTCAGCCCCAGCATTTT
TRBV28,TRBJ1-2,14,TRBD1,NA,CASSRTGDYYGYTF,TGTGCCAGCAGTCGGACAGGGGACTACTATGGCTACACCTTC
TRBV6-5,TRBJ1-3,15,NA,NA,CASRSGESSGNTIYF,TGTGCCAGCAGGTCAGGGGAGTCTTCTGGAAACACCATATATTTT
TRBV7-2,TRBJ2-1,14,NA,once,CASSLAQRYNEQFF,TGTGCCAGCAGCTTAGCTCAGCGGTACAATGAGCAGTTCTTC
TRBV5-4,TRBJ2-3,17,TRBD2,NA,CASSPMVSGRAADTQYF,TGTGCCAGCAGCCCAATGGTGAGCGGGAGGGCCGCAGATACGCAGTATTTT
TRBV11-3,TRBJ1-1,13,NA,NA,CASRGRVGTEAFF,TGTGCCAGCAGGGGCAGGGTCGGCACTGAAGCTTTCTTT
TRBV2,TRBJ1-6,17,NA,once,CASSELRTKGVNSPLHF,TGTGCCAGCAGTGAATTGAGAACAAAGGGGGTTAATTCACCCCTCCACTTT
TRBV6-5,TRBJ2-2,15,TRBD2,NA,CASTQGLANTGELFF,TGTGCCAGCACCCAGGGACTAGCGAACACCGGGGAGCTGTTTTTT
TRBV28,TRBJ2-1,17,TRBD2,NA,CASSFFRLAGGRNEQFF,TGTGCCAGCAGTTTCTTCCGACTAGCGGGGGGGCGCAATGAGCAGTTCTTC
TRBV5-1,TRBJ2-1,15,TRBD2,NA,CASTSGTSGGNEQFF,TGCGCCAGCACTAGTGGGACTAGCGGGGGGAATGAGCAGTTCTTC
TRBV10-3,TRBJ1-6,16,NA,few,CAISAEPTGQISPLHF,TGTGCCATCAGTGCCGAACCCACAGGCCAAATTTCACCCCTCCACTTT
TRBV4-1,TRBJ1-1,16,TRBD1,NA,CASSQSDSGTAFEAFF,TGCGCCAGCAGCCAGAGCGACTCCGGGACAGCCTTTGAAGCTTTCTTT
TRBV7-9,TRBJ2-3,16,TRBD2,NA,CASSLGGRGITDTQYF,TGTGCCAGCAGCTTAGGCGGGAGGGGGATCACAGATACGCAGTATTTT
TRBV29-1,TRBJ2-6,13,NA,NA,CSVDPGGANVLTF,TGCAGCGTCGACCCGGGTGGGGCCAACGTCCTGACTTTC
TRBV19,TRBJ1-2,13,TRBD1,NA,CASSMRQGWGYTF,TGTGCCAGTAGTATGAGACAGGGCTGGGGCTACACCTTC
TRBV14,TRBJ2-1,16,TRBD1,once,CASSPYRDRVSNEQFF,TGTGCCAGCAGCCCCTACCGGGACAGGGTCAGCAATGAGCAGTTCTTC
TRBV3-1/TRBV3-2,TRBJ1-5,12,NA,NA,CASSPGRQAQHF,TGTGCCAGCAGCCCCGGTAGACAAGCCCAGCATTTT
TRBV21-1,TRBJ2-2,13,NA,few,CARTGVITGELFF,TGTGCCAGGACAGGGGTGATCACCGGGGAGCTGTTTTTT
TRBV2,TRBJ2-5,14,NA,NA,CASSEFGGSETQYF,TGTGCCAGCAGTGAATTTGGGGGGTCAGAGACCCAGTACTTC
TRBV7-9,TRBJ2-7,13,NA,NA,CASSPISTAEQYF,TGTGCCAGCAGCCCTATTTCGACAGCCGAGCAGTACTTC
TRBV19,TRBJ1-1,13,NA,NA,CASSIEENTEAFF,TGTGCCAGTAGTATTGAGGAGAACACTGAAGCTTTCTTT
TRBV2,TRBJ2-2,15,TRBD1,NA,CASSSGTGLIGELFF,TGTGCCAGCAGTTCCGGGACAGGGTTAATCGGGGAGCTGTTTTTT
TRBV24-1,TRBJ2-3,17,TRBD2,NA,CATSDTATSGSADTQYF,TGTGCCACCAGTGATACTGCGACTAGCGGATCTGCAGATACGCAGTATTTT
TRBV10-1,TRBJ2-7,12,NA,NA,CASSASSYEQYF,TGCGCCAGCAGTGCATCCTCCTACGAGCAGTACTTC
TRBV9,TRBJ2-7,15,NA,NA,CASSARPGLPYEQYF,TGTGCCAGCAGCGCGCGACCGGGACTTCCCTACGAGCAGTACTTC
TRBV15,TRBJ2-1,11,NA,NA,CATRRGNEQFF,TGTGCCACCAGACGGGGCAATGAGCAGTTCTTC
TRBV5-5,TRBJ2-5,13,NA,once,CASSSGDRETQYF,TGTGCCAGCAGCTCGGGGGATCGCGAGACCCAGTACTTC
TRBV7-8,TRBJ1-2,15,NA,NA,CASSLAFGSGYGYTF,NA
TRBV27,TRBJ1-1,15,NA,few,CASSQPGILNTEAFF,TGTGCCAGCAGTCAGCCCGGGATCCTGAACACTGAAGCTTTCTTT
TRBV6-5,TRBJ2-7,14,NA,NA,CASRTGTGTYEQYF,TGTGCCAGCAGGACCGGGACTGGCACCTACGAGCAGTACTTC
TRBV12-3/TRBV12-4,TRBJ2-3,13,NA,once,CASSSSSADTQYF,TGTGCCAGCAGTTCCTCGTCGGCAGATACGCAGTATTTT
TRBV28,TRBJ1-1,16,NA,NA,CASSFIATRRLPEAFF,TGTGCCAGCAGTTTCATCGCTACCCGTCGGTTACCTGAAGCTTTCTTT
TRBV11-1,TRBJ2-3,15,NA,NA,CASSLRVRGTDTQYF,TGTGCCAGCAGCTTACGAGTCCGGGGCACAGATACGCAGTATTTT
TRBV28,TRBJ1-1,11,NA,NA,CASSLRVEAFF,TGTGCCAGCAGTTTACGGGTTGAAGCTTTCTTT
TRBV19,TRBJ2-1,16,TRBD1,once,CASSKLRQGATNEQFF,TGTGCCAGTAGTAAACTGAGACAGGGGGCGACAAATGAGCAGTTCTTC
TRBV3-1/TRBV3-2,TRBJ1-3,16,TRBD1,NA,CASGTGALSGGNTIYF,TGTGCCAGCGGGACAGGCGCTCTCTCAGGTGGAAACACCATATATTTT
TRBV6-5,TRBJ1-5,13,NA,NA,CASSLKTDQPQHF,TGTGCCAGCAGCCTCAAGACAGATCAGCCCCAGCATTTT
TRBV7-2,TRBJ2-3,16,TRBD1,NA,CASSLFDRGWTDTQYF,TGTGCCAGCAGCCTGTTCGACAGGGGGTGGACAGATACGCAGTATTTT
TRBV27,TRBJ1-2,13,NA,NA,CASSSPGAYGYTF,TGTGCCAGCAGTTCGCCAGGGGCCTATGGCTACACCTTC
TRBV14,TRBJ2-5,12,NA,NA,CASSPPFGTQYF,TGTGCCAGCAGCCCACCATTCGGGACCCAGTACTTC
TRBV11-2,TRBJ1-4,14,TRBD1,NA,CASSRDRGPEKLFF,TGTGCCAGCAGCCGGGACAGGGGGCCTGAAAAACTGTTTTTT
TRBV15,TRBJ2-7,15,TRBD1,NA,CATSRGDSNSYEQYF,TGTGCCACCAGCAGAGGGGACAGTAATTCCTACGAGCAGTACTTC
TRBV28,TRBJ1-2,13,TRBD1,NA,CASSLPGGGGYTF,TGTGCCAGCAGTTTGCCAGGGGGAGGTGGCTACACCTTC
TRBV5-1,TRBJ1-3,15,NA,NA,CASSSGHNSGNTIYF,TGCGCCAGCAGCTCGGGACACAACTCTGGAAACACCATATATTTT
TRBV3-1/TRBV3-2,TRBJ1-1,15,TRBD1,NA,CASSQTTGVYTEAFF,TGTGCCAGCAGCCAAACGACAGGGGTATACACTGAAGCTTTCTTT
TRBV27,TRBJ2-2,14,NA,NA,CASRWDGSTGELFF,TGTGCCAGCAGATGGGACGGGAGCACCGGGGAGCTGTTTTTT
TRBV11-3,TRBJ2-1,16,NA,NA,CASSSRLDASYNEQFF,TGTGCCAGCAGTTCTCGACTAGACGCTTCCTACAATGAGCAGTTCTTC